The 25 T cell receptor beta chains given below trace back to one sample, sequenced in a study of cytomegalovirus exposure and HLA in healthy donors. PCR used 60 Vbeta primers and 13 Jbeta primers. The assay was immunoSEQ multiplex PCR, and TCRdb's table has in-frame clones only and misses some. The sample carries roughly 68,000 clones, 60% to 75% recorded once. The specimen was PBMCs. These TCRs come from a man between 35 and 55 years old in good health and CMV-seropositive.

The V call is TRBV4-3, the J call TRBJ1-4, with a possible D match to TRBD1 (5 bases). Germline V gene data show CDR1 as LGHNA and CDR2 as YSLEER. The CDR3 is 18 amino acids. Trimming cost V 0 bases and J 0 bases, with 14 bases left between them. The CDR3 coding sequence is TGCGCCAGCAGCCAAGATAGGCAGGGATACTCAACTAATGAAAAACTGTTTTTT. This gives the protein CASSQDRQGYSTNEKLFF.

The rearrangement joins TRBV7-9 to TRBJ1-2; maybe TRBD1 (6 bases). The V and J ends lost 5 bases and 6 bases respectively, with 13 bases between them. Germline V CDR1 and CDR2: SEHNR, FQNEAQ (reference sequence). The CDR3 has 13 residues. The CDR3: CASSDGQTDGYTF. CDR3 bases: TGTGCCAGCAGCGATGGACAGACTGATGGCTACACCTTC.

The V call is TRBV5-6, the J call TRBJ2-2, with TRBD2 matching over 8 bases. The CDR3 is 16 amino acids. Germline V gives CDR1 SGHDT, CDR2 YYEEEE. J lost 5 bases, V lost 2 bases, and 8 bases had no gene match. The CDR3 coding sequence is TGTGCCAGCAGCTTATGGGGCGGGGGGCGTACCGGGGAGCTGTTTTTT. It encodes CASSLWGGGRTGELFF.

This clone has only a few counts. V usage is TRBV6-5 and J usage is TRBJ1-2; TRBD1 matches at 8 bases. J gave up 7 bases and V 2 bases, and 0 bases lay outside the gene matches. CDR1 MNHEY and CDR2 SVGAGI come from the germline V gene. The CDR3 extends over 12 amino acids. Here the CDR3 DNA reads TGTGCCAGCAGTTACGACAGGGGTGGCTACACCTTC. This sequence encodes CASSYDRGGYTF.

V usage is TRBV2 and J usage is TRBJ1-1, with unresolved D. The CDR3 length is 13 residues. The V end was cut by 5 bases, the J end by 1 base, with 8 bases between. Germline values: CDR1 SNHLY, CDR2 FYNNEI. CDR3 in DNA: TGTGCCAGCAGTCAGGCTGGGAACACTGAAGCTTTCTTT. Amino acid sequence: CASSQAGNTEAFF.

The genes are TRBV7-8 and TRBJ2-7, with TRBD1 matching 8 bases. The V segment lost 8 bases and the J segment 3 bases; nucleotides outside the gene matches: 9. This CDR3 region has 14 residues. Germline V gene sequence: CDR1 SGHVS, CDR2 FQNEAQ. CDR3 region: CASRPRTGLYEQYF. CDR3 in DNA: TGTGCCAGCCGTCCGAGGACAGGGCTCTACGAGCAGTACTTC.

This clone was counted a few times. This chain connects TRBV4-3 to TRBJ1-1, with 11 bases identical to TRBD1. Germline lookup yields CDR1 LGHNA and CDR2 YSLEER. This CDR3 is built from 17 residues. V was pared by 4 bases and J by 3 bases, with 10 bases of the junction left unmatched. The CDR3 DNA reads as TGCGCCAGCAGCCGCTTGGGACAGGGGGTGGAATACACTGAAGCTTTCTTT. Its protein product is CASSRLGQGVEYTEAFF.

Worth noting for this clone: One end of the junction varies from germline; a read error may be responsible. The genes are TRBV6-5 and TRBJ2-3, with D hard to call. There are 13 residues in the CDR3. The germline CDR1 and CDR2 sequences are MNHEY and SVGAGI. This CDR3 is CAISASSGGTQYF. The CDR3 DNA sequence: TGTGCCATCAGTGCGTCTTCTGGCGGTACGCAGTATTTT.

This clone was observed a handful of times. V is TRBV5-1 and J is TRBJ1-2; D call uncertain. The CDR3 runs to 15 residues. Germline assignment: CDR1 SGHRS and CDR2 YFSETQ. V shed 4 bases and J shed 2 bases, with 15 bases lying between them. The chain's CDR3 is CASSPGGDRNYGYTF. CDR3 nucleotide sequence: TGCGCCAGCAGCCCCGGCGGGGATAGGAACTATGGCTACACCTTC.

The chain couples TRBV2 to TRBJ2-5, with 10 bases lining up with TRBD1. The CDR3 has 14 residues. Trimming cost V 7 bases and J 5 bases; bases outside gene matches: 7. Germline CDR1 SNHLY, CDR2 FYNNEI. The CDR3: CASIRDRGTETQYF. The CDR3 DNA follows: TGTGCCAGCATCCGGGACAGGGGTACGGAGACCCAGTACTTC.

The CDR3 here is CASEQGVNTEAFF. The CDR3 DNA reads TGTGCCAGCGAACAGGGAGTGAACACTGAAGCTTTCTTT. The chain links TRBV7-9 to TRBJ1-1; possible D gene TRBD1, 6 bases. Germline CDR1 and CDR2: SEHNR and FQNEAQ (reference sequence). Deletions cut 8 bases from V and 0 bases from J, with 10 bases between. This CDR3 has 13 amino acids. The full variable domain, rest sourced from reference TRBV7-9 and TRBJ1-1, is DTGVSQNPRHKITKRGQNVTFRCDPISEHNRLYWYRQTLGQGPEFLTYFQNEAQLEKSRLLSDRFSAERPKGSFSTLEIQRTEQGDSAMYLCASEQGVNTEAFFGQGTRLTVV.

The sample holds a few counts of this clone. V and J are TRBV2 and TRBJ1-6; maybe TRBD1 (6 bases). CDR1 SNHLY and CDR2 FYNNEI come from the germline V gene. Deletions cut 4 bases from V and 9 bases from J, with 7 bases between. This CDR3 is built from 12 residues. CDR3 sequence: CASSGGGSPLHF. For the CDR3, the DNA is TGTGCCAGCAGTGGAGGGGGTTCACCCCTCCACTTT.

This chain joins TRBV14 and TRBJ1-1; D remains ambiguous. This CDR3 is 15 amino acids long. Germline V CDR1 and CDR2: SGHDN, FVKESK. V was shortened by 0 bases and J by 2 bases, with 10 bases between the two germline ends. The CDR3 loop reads CASSQDPDTNTEAFF. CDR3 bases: TGTGCCAGCAGCCAAGATCCAGATACCAACACTGAAGCTTTCTTT. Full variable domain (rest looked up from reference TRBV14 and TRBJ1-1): EAGVTQFPSHSVIEKGQTVTLRCDPISGHDNLYWYRRVMGKEIKFLLHFVKESKQDESGMPNNRFLAERTGGTYSTLKVQPAELEDSGVYFCASSQDPDTNTEAFFGQGTRLTVV.

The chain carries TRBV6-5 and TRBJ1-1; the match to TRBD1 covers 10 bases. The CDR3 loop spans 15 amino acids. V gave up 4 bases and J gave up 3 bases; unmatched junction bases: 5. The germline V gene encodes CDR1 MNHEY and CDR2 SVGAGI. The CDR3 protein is CASSSSTGGYTEAFF. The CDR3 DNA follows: TGTGCCAGCAGTTCCTCGACAGGGGGCTACACTGAAGCTTTCTTT.

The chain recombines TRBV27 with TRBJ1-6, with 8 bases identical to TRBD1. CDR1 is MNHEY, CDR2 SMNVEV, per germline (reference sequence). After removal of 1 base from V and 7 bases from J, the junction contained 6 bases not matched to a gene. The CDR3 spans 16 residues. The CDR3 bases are TGTGCCAGCAGTTTATATGGCAGGGGGCAAAATTCACCCCTCCACTTT. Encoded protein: CASSLYGRGQNSPLHF.

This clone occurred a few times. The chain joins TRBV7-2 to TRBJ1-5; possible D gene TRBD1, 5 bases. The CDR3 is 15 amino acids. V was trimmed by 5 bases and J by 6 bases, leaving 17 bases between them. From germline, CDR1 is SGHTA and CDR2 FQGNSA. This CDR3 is CASSLGEAGIQPQHF. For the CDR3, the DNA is TGTGCCAGCAGCCTAGGAGAGGCAGGGATTCAGCCCCAGCATTTT.

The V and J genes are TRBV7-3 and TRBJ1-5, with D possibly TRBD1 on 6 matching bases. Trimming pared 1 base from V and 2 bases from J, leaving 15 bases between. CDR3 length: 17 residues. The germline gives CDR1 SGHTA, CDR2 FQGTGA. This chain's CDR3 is CASSLNRADGGNQPQHF. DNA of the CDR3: TGTGCCAGCAGCTTAAACAGGGCAGACGGCGGCAATCAGCCCCAGCATTTT.

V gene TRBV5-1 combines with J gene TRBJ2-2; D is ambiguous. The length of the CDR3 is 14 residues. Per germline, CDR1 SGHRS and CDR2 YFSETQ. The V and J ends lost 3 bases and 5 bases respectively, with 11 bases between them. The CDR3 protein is CASSSTAVTGELFF. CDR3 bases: TGCGCCAGCAGCTCAACCGCAGTTACCGGGGAGCTGTTTTTT.

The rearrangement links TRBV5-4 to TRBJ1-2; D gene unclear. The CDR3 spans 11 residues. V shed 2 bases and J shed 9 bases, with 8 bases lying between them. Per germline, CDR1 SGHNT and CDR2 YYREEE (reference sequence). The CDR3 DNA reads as TGTGCCAGCAGCTTAGCCGAGAGCTACACCTTC. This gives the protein CASSLAESYTF.

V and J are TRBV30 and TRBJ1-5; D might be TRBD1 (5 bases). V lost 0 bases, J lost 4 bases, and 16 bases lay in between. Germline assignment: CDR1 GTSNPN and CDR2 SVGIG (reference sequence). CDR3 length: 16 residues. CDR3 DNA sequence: TGTGCCTGGAGTGTACGGTCGGGCAGGGAAAATCAGCCCCAGCATTTT. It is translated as CAWSVRSGRENQPQHF.

Here the CDR3 DNA reads TGTGCCAGCAGCCCCGGACAGTTTAGCAATCAGCCCCAGCATTTT. Its protein product is CASSPGQFSNQPQHF. V usage is TRBV7-9 and J usage is TRBJ1-5; D possibly corresponds to TRBD1 (6 bases). The CDR3 length is 15 residues. V was cut by 5 bases and J by 0 bases, with 11 bases left in between. Germline lookup yields CDR1 SEHNR and CDR2 FQNEAQ (reference sequence).

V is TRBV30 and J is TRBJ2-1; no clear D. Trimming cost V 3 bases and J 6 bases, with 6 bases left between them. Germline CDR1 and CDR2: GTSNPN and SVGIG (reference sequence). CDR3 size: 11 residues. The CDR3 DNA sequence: TGTGCCTGGAGCTTCCTCAATGAGCAGTTCTTC. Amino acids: CAWSFLNEQFF.

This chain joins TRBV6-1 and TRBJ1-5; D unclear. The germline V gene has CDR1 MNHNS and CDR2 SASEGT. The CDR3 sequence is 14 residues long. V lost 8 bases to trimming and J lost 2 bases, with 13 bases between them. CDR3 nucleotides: TGTGCCAGCGACACATCGAATGGCAATCAGCCCCAGCATTTT. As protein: CASDTSNGNQPQHF.

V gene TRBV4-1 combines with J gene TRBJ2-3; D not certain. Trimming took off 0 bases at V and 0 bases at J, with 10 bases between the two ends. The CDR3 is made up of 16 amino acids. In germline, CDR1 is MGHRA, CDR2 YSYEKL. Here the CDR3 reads CASSQDQQLSTDTQYF. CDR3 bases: TGCGCCAGCAGCCAAGATCAACAGCTAAGCACAGATACGCAGTATTTT.

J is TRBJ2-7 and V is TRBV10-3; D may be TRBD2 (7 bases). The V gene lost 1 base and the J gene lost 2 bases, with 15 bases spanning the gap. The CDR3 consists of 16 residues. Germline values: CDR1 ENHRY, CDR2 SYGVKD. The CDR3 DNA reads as TGTGCCATCAGTGAGTGGGGGGGGGCCCCCGCCTACGAGCAGTACTTC. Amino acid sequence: CAISEWGGAPAYEQYF.